This T cell receptor beta chain was captured by sequencing in a study of tumor-infiltrating lymphocytes in primary liver carcinoma. Concerning this clonotype itself: One junction end disagrees with the germline gene, perhaps due to a read error.

From unsorted bulk tissue weighing about 18-30 mg, DNA and RNA were co-extracted. CDR3 length: 13 residues. CDR1 and CDR2 (germline): SQVTM, ANQGSEA. Total RNA amounting to 450 to 500 ng was the source from which TCR beta cDNA was made with a constant-region primer. Libraries covering TCR beta were generated through three nested multiplex PCR rounds (using a slightly modified ARM-PCR). A C-beta reverse primer and TRBV1-TRBV30 forward primers served in each of the first two PCR rounds, at 10 cycles apiece. TCRdb ran MiXCR on the multiplex PCR reads and lists one entry per CDR3 protein. The sample holds over 100,000 distinct CDR3 sequences, under 70% seen once.

Material: tumor-adjacent normal liver tissue. This TCR was recovered from a woman aged 60-70 years with primary liver carcinoma and hepatitis B virus infection. The rearrangement uses TRBV29-1 and TRBJ2-1; D is unclear. The CDR3 sequence: CSAAWDRDNEQLF. CDR3 nucleotide sequence: TGCAGCGCCGCTTGGGATAGAGACAACGAGCAGTTATTC.